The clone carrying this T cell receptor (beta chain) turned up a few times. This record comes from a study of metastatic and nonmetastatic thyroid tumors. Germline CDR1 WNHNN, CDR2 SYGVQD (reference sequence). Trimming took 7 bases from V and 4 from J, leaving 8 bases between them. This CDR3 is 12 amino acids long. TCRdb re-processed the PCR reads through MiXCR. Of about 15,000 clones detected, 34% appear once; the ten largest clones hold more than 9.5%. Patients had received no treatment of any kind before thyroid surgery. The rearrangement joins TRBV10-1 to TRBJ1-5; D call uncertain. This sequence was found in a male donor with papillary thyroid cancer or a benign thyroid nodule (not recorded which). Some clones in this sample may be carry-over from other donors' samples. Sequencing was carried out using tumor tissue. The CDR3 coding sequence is TGCGCCAGCACTGCCCCGAATCAGCCCCAGCATTTT. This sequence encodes CASTAPNQPQHF.